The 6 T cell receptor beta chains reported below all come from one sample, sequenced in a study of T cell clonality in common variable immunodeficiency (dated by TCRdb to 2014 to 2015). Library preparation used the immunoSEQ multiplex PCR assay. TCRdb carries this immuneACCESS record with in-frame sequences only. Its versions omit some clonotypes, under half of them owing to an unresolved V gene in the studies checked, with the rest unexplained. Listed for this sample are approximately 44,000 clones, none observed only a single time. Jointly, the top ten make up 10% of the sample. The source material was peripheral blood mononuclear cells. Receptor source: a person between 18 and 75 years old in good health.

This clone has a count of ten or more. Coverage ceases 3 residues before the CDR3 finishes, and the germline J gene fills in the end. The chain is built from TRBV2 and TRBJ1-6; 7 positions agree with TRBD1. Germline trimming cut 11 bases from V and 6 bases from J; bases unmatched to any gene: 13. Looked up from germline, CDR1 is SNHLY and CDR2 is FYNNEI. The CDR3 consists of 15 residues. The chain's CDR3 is CAPGEGAAFNSPLHF. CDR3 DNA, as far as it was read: TGTGCCCCTGGGGAGGGGGCTGCTTTTAATTCACCC.

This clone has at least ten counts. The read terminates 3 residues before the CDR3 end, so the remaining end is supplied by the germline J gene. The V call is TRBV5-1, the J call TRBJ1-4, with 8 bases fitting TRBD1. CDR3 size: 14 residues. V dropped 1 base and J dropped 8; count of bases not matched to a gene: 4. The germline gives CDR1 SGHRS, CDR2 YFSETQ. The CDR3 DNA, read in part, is TGCGCCAGCAGCTTGAACCCAGGGGGCGAAAAA. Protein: CASSLNPGGEK. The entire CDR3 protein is CASSLNPGGEKLFF.

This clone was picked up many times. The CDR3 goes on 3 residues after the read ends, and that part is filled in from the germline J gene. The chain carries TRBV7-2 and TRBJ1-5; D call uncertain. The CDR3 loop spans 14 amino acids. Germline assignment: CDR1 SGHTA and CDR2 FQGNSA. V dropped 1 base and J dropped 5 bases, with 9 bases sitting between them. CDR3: CASSLDSPYQPQHF. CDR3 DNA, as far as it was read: TGTGCCAGCAGCTTAGATTCCCCCTATCAGCCC.

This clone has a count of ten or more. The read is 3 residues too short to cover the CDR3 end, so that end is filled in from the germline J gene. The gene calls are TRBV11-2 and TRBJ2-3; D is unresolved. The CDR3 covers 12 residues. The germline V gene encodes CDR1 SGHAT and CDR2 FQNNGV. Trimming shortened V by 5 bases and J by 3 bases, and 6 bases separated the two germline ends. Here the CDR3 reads CASSQVTDTQYF. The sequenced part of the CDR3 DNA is TGTGCCAGCAGCCAGGTGACAGATACG.

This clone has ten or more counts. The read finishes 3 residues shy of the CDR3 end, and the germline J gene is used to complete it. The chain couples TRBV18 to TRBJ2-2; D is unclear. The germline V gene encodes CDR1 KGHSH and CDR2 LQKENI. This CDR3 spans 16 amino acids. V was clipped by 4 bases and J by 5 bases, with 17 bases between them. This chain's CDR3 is CASSRSPQSLTGELFF. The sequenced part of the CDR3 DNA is TGTGCCAGCTCACGTAGCCCCCAAAGTCTAACCGGGGAG. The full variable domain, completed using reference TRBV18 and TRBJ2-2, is NAGVMQNPRHLVRRRGQEARLRCSPMKGHSHVYWYRQLPEEGLKFMVYLQKENIIDESGMPKERFSAEFPKEGPSILRIQQVVRGDSAAYFCASSRSPQSLTGELFFGEGSRLTVL.

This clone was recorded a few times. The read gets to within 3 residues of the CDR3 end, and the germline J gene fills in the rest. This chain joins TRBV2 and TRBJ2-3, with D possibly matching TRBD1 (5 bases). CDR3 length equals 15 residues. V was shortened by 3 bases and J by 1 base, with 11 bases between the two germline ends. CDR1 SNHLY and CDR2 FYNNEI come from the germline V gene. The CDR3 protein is CASSELWGGTDTQYF. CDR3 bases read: TGTGCCAGCAGTGAGTTGTGGGGCGGCACAGATACG.